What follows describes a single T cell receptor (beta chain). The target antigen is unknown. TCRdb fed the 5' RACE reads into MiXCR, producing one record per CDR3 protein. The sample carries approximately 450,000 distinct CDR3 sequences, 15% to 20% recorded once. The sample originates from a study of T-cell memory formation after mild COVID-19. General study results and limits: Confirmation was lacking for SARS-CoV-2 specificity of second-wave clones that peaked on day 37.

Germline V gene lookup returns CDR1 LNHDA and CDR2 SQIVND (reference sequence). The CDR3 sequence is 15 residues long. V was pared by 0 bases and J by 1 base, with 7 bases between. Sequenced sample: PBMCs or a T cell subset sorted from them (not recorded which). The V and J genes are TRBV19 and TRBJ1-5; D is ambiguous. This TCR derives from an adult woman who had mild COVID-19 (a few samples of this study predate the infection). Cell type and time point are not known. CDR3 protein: CASSIDLGSNQPQHF. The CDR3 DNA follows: TGTGCCAGTAGTATAGATCTGGGAAGCAATCAGCCCCAGCATTTT.